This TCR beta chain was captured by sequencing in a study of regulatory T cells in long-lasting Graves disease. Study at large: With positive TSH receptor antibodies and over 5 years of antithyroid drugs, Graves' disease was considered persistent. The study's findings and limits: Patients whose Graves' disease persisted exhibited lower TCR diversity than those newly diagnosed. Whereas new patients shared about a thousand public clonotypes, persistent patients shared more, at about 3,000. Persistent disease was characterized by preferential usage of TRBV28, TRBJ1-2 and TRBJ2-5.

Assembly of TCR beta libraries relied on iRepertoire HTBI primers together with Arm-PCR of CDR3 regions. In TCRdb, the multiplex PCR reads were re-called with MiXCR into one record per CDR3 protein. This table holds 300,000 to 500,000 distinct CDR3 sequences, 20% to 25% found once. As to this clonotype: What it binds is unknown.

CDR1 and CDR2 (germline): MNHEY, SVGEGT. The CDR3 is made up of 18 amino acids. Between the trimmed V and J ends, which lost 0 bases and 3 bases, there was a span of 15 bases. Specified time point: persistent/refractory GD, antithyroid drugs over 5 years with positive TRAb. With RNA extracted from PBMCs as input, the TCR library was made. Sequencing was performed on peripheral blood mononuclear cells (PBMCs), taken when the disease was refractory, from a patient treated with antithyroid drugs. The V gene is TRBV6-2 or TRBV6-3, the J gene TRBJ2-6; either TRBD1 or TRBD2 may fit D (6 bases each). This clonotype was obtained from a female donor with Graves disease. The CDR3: CASSYSARGLVGANVLTF. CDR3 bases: TGTGCCAGCAGTTACTCGGCCAGGGGACTGGTTGGGGCCAACGTCCTGACTTTC.